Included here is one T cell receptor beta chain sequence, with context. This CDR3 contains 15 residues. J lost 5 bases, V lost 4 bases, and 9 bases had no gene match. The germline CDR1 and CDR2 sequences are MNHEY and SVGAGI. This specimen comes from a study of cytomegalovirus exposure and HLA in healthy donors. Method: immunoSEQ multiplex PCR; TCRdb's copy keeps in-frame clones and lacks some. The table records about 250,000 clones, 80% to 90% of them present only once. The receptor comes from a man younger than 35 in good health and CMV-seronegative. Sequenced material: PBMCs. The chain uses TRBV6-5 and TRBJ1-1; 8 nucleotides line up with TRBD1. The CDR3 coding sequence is TGTGCCAGCAGTTGGGGGATTGGGACAGGTACTGAAGCTTTCTTT. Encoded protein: CASSWGIGTGTEAFF.